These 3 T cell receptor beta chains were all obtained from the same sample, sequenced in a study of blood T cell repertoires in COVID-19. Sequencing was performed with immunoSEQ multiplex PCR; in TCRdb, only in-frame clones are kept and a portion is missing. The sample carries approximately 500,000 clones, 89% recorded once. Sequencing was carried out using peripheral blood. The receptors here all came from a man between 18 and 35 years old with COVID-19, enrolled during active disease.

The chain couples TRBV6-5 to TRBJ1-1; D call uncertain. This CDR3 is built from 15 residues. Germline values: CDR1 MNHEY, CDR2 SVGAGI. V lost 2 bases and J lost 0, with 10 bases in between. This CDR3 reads CASSYVHTMNTEAFF. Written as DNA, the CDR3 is TGTGCCAGCAGTTACGTTCATACTATGAACACTGAAGCTTTCTTT.

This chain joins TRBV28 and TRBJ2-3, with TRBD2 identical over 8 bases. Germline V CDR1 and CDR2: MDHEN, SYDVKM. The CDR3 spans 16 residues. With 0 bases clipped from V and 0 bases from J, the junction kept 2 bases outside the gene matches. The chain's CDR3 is CASSLWRLASTDTQYF. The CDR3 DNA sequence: TGTGCCAGCAGTTTATGGAGACTAGCGAGCACAGATACGCAGTATTTT.

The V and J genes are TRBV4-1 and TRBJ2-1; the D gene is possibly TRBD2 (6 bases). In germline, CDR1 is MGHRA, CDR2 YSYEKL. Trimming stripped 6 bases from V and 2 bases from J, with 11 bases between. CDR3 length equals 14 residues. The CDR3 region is CASRVGGTYNEQFF. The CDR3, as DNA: TGCGCCAGCAGGGTCGGCGGGACCTACAATGAGCAGTTCTTC.